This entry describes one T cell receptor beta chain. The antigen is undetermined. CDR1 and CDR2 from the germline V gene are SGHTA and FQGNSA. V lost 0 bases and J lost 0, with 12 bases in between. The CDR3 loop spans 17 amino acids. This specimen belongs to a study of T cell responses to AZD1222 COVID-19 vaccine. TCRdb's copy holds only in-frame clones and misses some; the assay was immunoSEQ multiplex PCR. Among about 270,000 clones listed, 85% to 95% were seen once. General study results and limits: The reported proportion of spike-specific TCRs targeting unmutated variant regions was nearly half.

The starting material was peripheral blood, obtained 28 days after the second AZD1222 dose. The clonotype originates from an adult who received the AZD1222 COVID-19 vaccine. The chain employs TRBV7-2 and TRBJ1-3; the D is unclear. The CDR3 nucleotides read TGTGCCAGCAGCTTAGCTGTCGGCAGCCTCTCTGGAAACACCATATATTTT. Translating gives CASSLAVGSLSGNTIYF.